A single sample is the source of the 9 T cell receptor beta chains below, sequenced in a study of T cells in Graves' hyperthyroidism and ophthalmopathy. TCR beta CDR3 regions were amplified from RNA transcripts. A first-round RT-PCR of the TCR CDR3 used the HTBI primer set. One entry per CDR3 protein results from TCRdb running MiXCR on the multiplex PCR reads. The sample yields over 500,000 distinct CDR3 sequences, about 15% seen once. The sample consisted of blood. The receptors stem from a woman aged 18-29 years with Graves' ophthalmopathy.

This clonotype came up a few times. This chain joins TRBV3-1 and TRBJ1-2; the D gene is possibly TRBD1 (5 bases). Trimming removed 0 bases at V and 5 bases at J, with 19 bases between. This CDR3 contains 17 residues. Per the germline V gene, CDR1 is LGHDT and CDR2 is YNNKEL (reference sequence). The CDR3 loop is CASSQERDEWAGYGYTF. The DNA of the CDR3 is TGTGCCAGCAGCCAAGAGAGGGACGAATGGGCCGGATATGGCTACACCTTC.

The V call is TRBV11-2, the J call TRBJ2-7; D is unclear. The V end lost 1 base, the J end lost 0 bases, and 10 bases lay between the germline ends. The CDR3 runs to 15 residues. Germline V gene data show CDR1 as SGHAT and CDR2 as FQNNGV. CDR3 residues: CASSLGAESSYEQYF. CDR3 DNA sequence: TGTGCCAGCAGCTTAGGGGCGGAGAGCTCCTACGAGCAGTACTTC.

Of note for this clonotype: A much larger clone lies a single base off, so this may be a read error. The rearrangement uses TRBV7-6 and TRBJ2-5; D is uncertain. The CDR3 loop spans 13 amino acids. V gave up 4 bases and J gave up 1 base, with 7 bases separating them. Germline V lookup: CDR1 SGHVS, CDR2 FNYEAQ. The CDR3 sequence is CASSSPPQETQYF. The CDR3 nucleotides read TGTGCCAGCAGCTCCCCCCCCCAAGAGACCCAGTACTTC.

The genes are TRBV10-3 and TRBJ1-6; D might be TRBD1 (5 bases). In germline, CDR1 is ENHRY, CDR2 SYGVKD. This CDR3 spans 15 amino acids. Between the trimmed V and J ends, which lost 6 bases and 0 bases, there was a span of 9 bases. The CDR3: CAIRPGTSYNSPLHF. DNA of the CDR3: TGTGCCATCAGGCCCGGGACCTCCTATAATTCACCCCTCCACTTT.

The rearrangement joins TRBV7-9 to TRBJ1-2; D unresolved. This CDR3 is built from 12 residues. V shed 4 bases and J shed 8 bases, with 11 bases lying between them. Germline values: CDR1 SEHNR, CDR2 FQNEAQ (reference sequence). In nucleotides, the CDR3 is TGTGCCAGCAGCTCGGGAGAGACGGGCTACACCTTC. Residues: CASSSGETGYTF.

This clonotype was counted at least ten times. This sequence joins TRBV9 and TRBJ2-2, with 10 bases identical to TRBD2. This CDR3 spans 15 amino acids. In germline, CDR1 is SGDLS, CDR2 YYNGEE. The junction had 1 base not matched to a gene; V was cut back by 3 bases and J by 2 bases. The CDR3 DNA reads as TGTGCCAGCAGCGCTAGCGGGAGAAACACCGGGGAGCTGTTTTTT. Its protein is CASSASGRNTGELFF. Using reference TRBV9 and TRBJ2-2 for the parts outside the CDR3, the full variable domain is DSGVTQTPKHLITATGQRVTLRCSPRSGDLSVYWYQQSLDQGLQFLIQYYNGEERAKGNILERFSAQQFPDLHSELNLSSLELGDSALYFCASSASGRNTGELFFGEGSRLTVL.

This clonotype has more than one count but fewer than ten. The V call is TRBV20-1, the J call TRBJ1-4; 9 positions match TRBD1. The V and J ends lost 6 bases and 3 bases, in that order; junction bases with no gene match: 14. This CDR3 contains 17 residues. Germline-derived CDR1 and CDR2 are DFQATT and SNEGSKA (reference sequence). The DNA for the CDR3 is TGCAGTGCGTTAGGACCGGGACAGGGTATGGCTAATGAAAAACTGTTTTTT. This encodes CSALGPGQGMANEKLFF.

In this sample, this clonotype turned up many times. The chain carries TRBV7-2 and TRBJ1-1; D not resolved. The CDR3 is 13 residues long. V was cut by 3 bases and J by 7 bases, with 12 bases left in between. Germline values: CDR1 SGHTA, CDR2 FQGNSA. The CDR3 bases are TGTGCCAGCAGCTTGAGGCCAGACCATGAAGCTTTCTTT. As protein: CASSLRPDHEAFF.

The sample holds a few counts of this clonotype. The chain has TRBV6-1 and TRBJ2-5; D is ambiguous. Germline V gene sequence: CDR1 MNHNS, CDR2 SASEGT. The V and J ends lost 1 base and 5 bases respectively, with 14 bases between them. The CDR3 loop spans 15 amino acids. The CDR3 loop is CASSEGGVIAETQYF. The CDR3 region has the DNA TGTGCCAGCAGTGAAGGTGGCGTGATAGCCGAGACCCAGTACTTC.